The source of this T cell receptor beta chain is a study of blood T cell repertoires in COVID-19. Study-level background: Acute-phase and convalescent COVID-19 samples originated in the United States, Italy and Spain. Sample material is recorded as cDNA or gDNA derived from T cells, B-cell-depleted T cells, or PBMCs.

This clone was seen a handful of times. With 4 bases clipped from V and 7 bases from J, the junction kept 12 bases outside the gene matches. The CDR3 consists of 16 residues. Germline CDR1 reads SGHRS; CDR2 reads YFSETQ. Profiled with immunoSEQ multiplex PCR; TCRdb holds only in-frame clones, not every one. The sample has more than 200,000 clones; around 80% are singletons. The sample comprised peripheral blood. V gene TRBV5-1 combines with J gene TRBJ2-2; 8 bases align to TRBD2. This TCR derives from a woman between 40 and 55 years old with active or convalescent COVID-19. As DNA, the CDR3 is TGCGCCAGCAGCCCCTCGGGGGGGAATATTGGCGGGGAGCTGTTTTTT. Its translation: CASSPSGGNIGGELFF.